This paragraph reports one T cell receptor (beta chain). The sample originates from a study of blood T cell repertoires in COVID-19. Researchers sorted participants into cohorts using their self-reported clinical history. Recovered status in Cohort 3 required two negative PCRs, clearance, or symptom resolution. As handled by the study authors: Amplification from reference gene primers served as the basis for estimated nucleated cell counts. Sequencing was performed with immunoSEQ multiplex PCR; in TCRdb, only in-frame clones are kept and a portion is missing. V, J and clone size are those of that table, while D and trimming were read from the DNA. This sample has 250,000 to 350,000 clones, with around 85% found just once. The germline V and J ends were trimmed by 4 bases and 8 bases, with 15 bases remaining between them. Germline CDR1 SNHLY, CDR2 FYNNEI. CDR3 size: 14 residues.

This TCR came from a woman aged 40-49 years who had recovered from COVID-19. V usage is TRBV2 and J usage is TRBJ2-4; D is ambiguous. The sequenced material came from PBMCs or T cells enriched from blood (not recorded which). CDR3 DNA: TGTGCCAGCAGTGCAAAAAGCTCAAGAGACATTCAGTACTTC. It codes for CASSAKSSRDIQYF.